This T cell receptor (beta chain) was captured in a study of T cells expressing NK-cell markers. Across the whole study: Sorted CD3+CD56-NKG2C+, CD3+CD56+NKG2C+ and CD3+CD56+NKG2C- T cells supplied the TCR beta repertoires. Within the sequenced cohort of eight donors, seven exhibited HCMV seropositivity and one was seronegative.

Using the 5' RACE reads, TCRdb records one entry per CDR3 protein without DNA. This sample's clone table lists about half a million distinct CDR3 sequences. Germline V gives CDR1 MGHRA, CDR2 YSYEKL. This CDR3 region has 15 residues. Findings of the study overall: HCMV specificity of the expanded NKG2C+ T cell clones was not established. Among four donors, these clonotypes also ranked first in the CD3+CD56-NKG2C+ fraction.

Note on this clonotype: Its target is not known.

Input material: blood T cells: a sorted CD56 or NKG2C T cell subset, CD4+ or CD8+ T cells, or bulk PBMC T cells (not recorded which). V and J are TRBV4-1 and TRBJ2-1. This sequence was found in a woman between 45 and 60 years old in good health. The CDR3 spells CASSASGGSYNEQFF.